This TCR beta chain was sequenced in a study of blood T cell repertoires in COVID-19. Looked up from germline, CDR1 is SNHLY and CDR2 is FYNNEI. CDR3 length: 14 amino acids. V was pared by 4 bases and J by 1 base, with 9 bases between. This clone was picked up one time. Assay: immunoSEQ multiplex PCR; the TCRdb copy retains only in-frame clones and omits some. The sample contains 200,000 to 250,000 clones, around 90% of which appear only once. The chain combines TRBV2 with TRBJ2-3, with unresolved D. This receptor was identified in a woman aged 25-40 years with acute COVID-19. The source material was PBMCs or T cells enriched from blood (not recorded which). The CDR3 nucleotides read TGTGCCAGCAGTGTAATTACAGGCACAGATACGCAGTATTTT. It codes for CASSVITGTDTQYF.